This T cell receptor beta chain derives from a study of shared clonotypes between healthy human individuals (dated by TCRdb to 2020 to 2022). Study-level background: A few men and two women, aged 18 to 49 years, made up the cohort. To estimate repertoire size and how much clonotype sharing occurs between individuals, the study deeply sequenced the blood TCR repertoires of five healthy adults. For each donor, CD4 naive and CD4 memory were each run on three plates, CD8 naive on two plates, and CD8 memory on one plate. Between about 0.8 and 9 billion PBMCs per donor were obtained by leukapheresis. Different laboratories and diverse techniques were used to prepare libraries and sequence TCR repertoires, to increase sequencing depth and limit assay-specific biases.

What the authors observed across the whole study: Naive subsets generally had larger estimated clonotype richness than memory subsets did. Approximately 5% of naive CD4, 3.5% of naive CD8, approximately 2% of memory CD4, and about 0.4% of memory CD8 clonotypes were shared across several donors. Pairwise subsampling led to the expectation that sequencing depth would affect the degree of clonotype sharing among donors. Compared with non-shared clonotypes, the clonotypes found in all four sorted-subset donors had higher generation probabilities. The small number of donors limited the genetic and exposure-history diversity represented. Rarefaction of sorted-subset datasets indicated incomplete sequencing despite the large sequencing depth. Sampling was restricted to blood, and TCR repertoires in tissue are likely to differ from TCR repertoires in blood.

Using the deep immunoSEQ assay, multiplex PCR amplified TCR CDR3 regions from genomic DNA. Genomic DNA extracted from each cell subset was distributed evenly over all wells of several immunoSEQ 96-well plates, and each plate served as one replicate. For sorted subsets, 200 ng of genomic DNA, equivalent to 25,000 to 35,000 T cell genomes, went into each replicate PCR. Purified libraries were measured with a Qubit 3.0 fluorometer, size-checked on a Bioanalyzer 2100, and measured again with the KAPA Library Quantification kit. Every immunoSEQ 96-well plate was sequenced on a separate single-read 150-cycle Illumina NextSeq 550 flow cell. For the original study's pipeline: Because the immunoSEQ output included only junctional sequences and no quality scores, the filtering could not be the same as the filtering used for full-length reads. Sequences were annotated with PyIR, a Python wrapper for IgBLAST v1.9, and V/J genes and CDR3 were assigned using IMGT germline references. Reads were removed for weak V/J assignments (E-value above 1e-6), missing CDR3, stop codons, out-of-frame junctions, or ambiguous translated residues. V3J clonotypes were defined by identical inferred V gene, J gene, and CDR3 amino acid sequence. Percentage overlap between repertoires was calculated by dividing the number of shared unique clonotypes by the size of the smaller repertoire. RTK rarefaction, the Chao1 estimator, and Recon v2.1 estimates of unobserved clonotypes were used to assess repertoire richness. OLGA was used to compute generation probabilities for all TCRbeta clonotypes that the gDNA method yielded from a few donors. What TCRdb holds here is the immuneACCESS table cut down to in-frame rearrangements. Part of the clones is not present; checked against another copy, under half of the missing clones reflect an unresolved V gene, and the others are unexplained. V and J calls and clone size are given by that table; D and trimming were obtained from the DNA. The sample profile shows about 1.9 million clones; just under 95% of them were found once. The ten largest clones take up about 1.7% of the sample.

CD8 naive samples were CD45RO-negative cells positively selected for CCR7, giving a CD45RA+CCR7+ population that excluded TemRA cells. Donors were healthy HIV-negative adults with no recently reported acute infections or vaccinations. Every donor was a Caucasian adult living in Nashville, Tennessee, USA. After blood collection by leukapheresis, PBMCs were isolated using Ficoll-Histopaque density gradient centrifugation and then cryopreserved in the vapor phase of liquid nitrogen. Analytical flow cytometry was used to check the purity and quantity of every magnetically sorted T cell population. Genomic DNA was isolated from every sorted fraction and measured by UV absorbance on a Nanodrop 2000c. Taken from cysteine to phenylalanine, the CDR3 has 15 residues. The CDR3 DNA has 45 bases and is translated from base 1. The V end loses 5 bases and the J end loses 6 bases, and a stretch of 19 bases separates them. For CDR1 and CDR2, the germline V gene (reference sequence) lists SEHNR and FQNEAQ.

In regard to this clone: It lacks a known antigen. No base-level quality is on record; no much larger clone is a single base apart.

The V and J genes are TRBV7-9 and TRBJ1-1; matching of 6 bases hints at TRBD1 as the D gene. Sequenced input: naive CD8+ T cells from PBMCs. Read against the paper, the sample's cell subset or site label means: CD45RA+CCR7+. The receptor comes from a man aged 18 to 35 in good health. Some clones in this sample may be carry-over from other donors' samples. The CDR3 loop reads CASSDSGHGGPEAFF. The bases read TGTGCCAGCAGCGACTCCGGGCATGGGGGCCCTGAAGCTTTCTTT.